The 30 T cell receptor beta chains reported below all come from one sample, sequenced in a study of cytotoxic CD8 clonotypes in ibrutinib-treated CLL. Here immunoSEQ multiplex PCR was the method, and the copy in TCRdb shows in-frame clones only, minus some. The sample yields tens of thousands of clones, about nine tenths seen once. Sequences were derived from PBMCs, sampled after 12 months of ibrutinib treatment. The receptors come from a human donor with chronic lymphocytic leukemia.

The chain carries TRBV6-6 and TRBJ1-1; D gene ambiguous. V dropped 6 bases and J dropped 8 bases, with 4 bases sitting between them. This CDR3 has 9 residues. CDR1 is MNHNY, CDR2 SVGAGI, per germline (reference sequence). The CDR3 region is CASSSEAFF. CDR3 nucleotide sequence: TGTGCCAGCAGCTCCGAAGCTTTCTTT.

The count of this clone is one. This chain uses TRBV19 with TRBJ2-3; D possibly corresponds to TRBD2 (5 bases). Trimming stripped 7 bases from V and 3 bases from J, with 14 bases between. Germline V gene lookup returns CDR1 LNHDA and CDR2 SQIVND (reference sequence). This CDR3 comprises 14 residues. CDR3 sequence reads: CASNRRTGTDTQYF. DNA for the CDR3: TGTGCCAGTAACCGGCGGACGGGGACAGATACGCAGTATTTT.

V gene TRBV10-2 combines with J gene TRBJ1-5; D is unresolved. This CDR3 comprises 14 residues. Germline V CDR1 and CDR2: WSHSY, SAAADI. V was cut by 5 bases and J by 3 bases, with 11 bases left in between. The CDR3 spells CASSPQVLNQPQHF. The CDR3 nucleotides are TGCGCCAGCAGTCCCCAGGTCCTCAATCAGCCCCAGCATTTT.

This clone was picked up one time. V usage is TRBV6-5 and J usage is TRBJ2-7; 10 bases align to TRBD1. The trim removed 0 bases at V and 7 bases at J, leaving 6 bases unmatched. Germline V gene data show CDR1 as MNHEY and CDR2 as SVGAGI. This CDR3 spans 15 amino acids. The CDR3 spells CASSYSGTGAREQYF. In DNA, the CDR3 is TGTGCCAGCAGTTACTCGGGGACAGGGGCTAGAGAGCAGTACTTC.

The V call is TRBV29-1, the J call TRBJ2-5, with D perhaps matching TRBD2 (5 bases). Trimming stripped 6 bases from V and 4 bases from J, with 18 bases between. Germline values: CDR1 SQVTM, CDR2 ANQGSEA. This CDR3 is 14 amino acids long. CDR3 nucleotide sequence: TGCAGCGTCATGACGGCGGAGGTCCCAGAGACCCAGTACTTC. Translation gives CSVMTAEVPETQYF.

V and J are TRBV27 and TRBJ1-2; 8 positions match TRBD1. Trimming removed 6 bases from V and 8 bases from J; junction bases left unmatched: 8. Per germline, CDR1 MNHEY and CDR2 SMNVEV (reference sequence). The CDR3 totals 13 residues. CDR3 sequence: CASRAGGTKGYTF. As DNA, the CDR3 is TGTGCCAGCAGAGCAGGGGGCACCAAAGGCTACACCTTC.

This sequence joins TRBV5-1 and TRBJ1-5; no clear D gene. V was clipped by 2 bases and J by 0 bases, with 9 bases between them. The CDR3 spans 15 residues. Germline V gene lookup returns CDR1 SGHRS and CDR2 YFSETQ. In nucleotides, the CDR3 is TGCGCCAGCAGCTTAGACGGATATAGCAATCAGCCCCAGCATTTT. This sequence encodes CASSLDGYSNQPQHF.

V is TRBV18 and J is TRBJ2-4; D perhaps matches TRBD1 (5 bases). V lost 0 bases and J 6 bases, leaving 18 bases between the germline ends. The CDR3 extends over 17 amino acids. The V gene's germline CDR1 is KGHSH and CDR2 LQKENI. The CDR3 sequence is CASSPPVQDTGLNIQYF. CDR3 sequence (DNA): TGTGCCAGCTCACCACCGGTCCAGGACACTGGGCTAAACATTCAGTACTTC.

This clone was recorded only once. This rearrangement joins TRBV27 to TRBJ2-1, with D tentatively TRBD2 (5 bases). The germline CDR1 and CDR2 sequences are MNHEY and SMNVEV (reference sequence). Trimming removed 3 bases from V and 1 base from J, with 7 bases in between. CDR3 length: 14 residues. The chain's CDR3 is CASSLSGSYNEQFF. DNA for the CDR3: TGTGCCAGCAGTTTGTCGGGATCCTACAATGAGCAGTTCTTC.

The chain carries TRBV7-2 and TRBJ2-1; 8 positions match TRBD2. V was pared by 5 bases and J by 1 base, with 16 bases of the junction left unmatched. This CDR3 spans 19 amino acids. Germline assignment: CDR1 SGHTA and CDR2 FQGNSA. This CDR3 reads CASSRFRAGVAGSYNEQFF. The CDR3 DNA is TGTGCCAGCAGCCGCTTTAGGGCCGGGGTAGCGGGATCCTACAATGAGCAGTTCTTC.

The V call is TRBV4-2, the J call TRBJ2-1; 12 bases align to TRBD2. CDR3 length: 15 residues. V was pared by 7 bases and J by 8 bases, with 9 bases of the junction left unmatched. Germline V gene sequence: CDR1 LGHNA, CDR2 YNFKEQ. The DNA for the CDR3 is TGTGCCAGCACCCTGACTAGCGGGAGCACCTATGAGCAGTTCTTC. Protein sequence: CASTLTSGSTYEQFF.

The V gene is TRBV7-2, the J gene TRBJ2-5, with D perhaps matching TRBD1 or TRBD2 (5 bases each). V was pared by 5 bases and J by 1 base, with 14 bases between. This CDR3 contains 15 residues. CDR1 is SGHTA and CDR2 is FQGNSA in the germline V gene. The CDR3 nucleotides read TGTGCCAGCAGCCTATACAGGAGGTCCCAAGAGACCCAGTACTTC. This translates into CASSLYRRSQETQYF.

In DNA, the CDR3 is TGTGCCAGCAGCTTCAATCCTAGCTCCGGGCCTGTCTACAATGAGCAGTTCTTC. Residues: CASSFNPSSGPVYNEQFF. The chain recombines TRBV7-3 with TRBJ2-1, with TRBD2 as a possible D gene (5 bases). The CDR3 totals 18 residues. Between the trimmed V and J ends, which lost 3 bases and 3 bases, there was a span of 21 bases. Germline V gene data show CDR1 as SGHTA and CDR2 as FQGTGA.

J is TRBJ2-1 and V is TRBV6-4; D may be TRBD1 or TRBD2 (6 bases each). CDR1 and CDR2 from the germline V gene are MRHNA and SNTAGT. Deletions cut 7 bases from V and 8 bases from J, with 27 bases between. This CDR3 contains 17 residues. CDR3 protein: CASKLKHAGHNSDEQFF. The DNA of the CDR3 is TGTGCCAGCAAACTAAAACATGCGGGACACAATAGCGATGAGCAGTTCTTC.

The table lists this clone with a few counts. CDR3 bases: TGTGCCAGCAGTTACCCACAATCCGAGCAGTACTTC. Translation gives CASSYPQSEQYF. This chain links TRBV6-5 with TRBJ2-7; D gene ambiguous. The CDR3 totals 12 residues. The germline V gene encodes CDR1 MNHEY and CDR2 SVGAGI. The ends were cut back, 2 bases at V and 6 bases at J, with 8 bases in the middle.

V gene TRBV7-6 combines with J gene TRBJ2-1; 7 bases align to TRBD1. The CDR3 totals 15 residues. V lost 2 bases and J lost 5; bases outside the gene matches: 6. Per germline, CDR1 SGHVS and CDR2 FNYEAQ. This CDR3 is CASSLTTGQNNEQFF. For the CDR3, the DNA is TGTGCCAGCAGCTTAACGACAGGGCAGAACAATGAGCAGTTCTTC.

This chain uses TRBV7-9 with TRBJ2-5; a possible D gene is TRBD2 (6 bases). Germline CDR1 reads SEHNR; CDR2 reads FQNEAQ (reference sequence). V dropped 3 bases and J dropped 4 bases, with 24 bases sitting between them. The CDR3 has 18 residues. CDR3 nucleotides: TGTGCCAGCAGCTTGGGCCAGGGAGGTTTCTTTGGTATAGAGACCCAGTACTTC. As protein: CASSLGQGGFFGIETQYF.

Worth noting for this clone: This sample also contains other DNA sequences that code for the same CDR3. The CDR3 spells CASRVGANVLTF. CDR3 sequence (DNA): TGTGCCAGCAGGGTCGGGGCCAACGTCCTGACTTTC. The J gene is TRBJ2-6, the V gene TRBV6-5; D remains ambiguous. Trimming took off 6 bases at V and 4 bases at J, with 4 bases between the two ends. The germline V gene encodes CDR1 MNHEY and CDR2 SVGAGI. The CDR3 is 12 amino acids.

The J gene is TRBJ1-2, the V gene TRBV4-1, with D perhaps TRBD1 (5 bases). V was trimmed by 5 bases and J by 7 bases, leaving 23 bases between them. CDR1 and CDR2 (germline): MGHRA, YSYEKL. The CDR3 contains 16 residues. The CDR3 nucleotides read TGCGCCAGCAGCTTCCGCCCGGGACCAAAGGTAGTTGGCTACACCTTC. This sequence encodes CASSFRPGPKVVGYTF.

The chain combines TRBV7-9 with TRBJ2-3, with D maybe TRBD1 (6 bases). V shed 1 base and J shed 2 bases, with 19 bases lying between them. The CDR3 extends over 18 amino acids. Germline V gives CDR1 SEHNR, CDR2 FQNEAQ (reference sequence). CDR3 region: CASSLVLVRTDDTDTQYF. As DNA, the CDR3 is TGTGCCAGCAGCTTAGTCCTGGTTAGGACAGACGACACAGATACGCAGTATTTT.

The rearrangement links TRBV25-1 to TRBJ2-7; D might be TRBD1 or TRBD2, each matching 7 bases. The CDR3 has 17 residues. The V gene lost 3 bases and the J gene lost 2 bases, with 20 bases spanning the gap. Germline values: CDR1 MGHDK, CDR2 SYGVNS. CDR3 DNA: TGTGCCAGCAGTGACGAGCAGGGGGGGATTTTCGCCTACGAGCAGTACTTC. Its translation is CASSDEQGGIFAYEQYF.

In its sample, this clone was seen a few times. The gene calls are TRBV25-1 and TRBJ1-1; the D is unclear. Trimming cost V 3 bases and J 10 bases, with 15 bases left between them. The CDR3 is made up of 13 amino acids. Germline V gene data show CDR1 as MGHDK and CDR2 as SYGVNS. Here the CDR3 reads CASSDVRGLGAFF. CDR3 coding DNA: TGTGCCAGCAGTGATGTGAGAGGGCTTGGAGCTTTCTTT.

The chain employs TRBV2 and TRBJ2-5, with 8 bases that match TRBD2. V lost 7 bases, J lost 4 bases, and 11 bases stayed unmatched. Germline V CDR1 and CDR2: SNHLY, FYNNEI. The CDR3 has 15 residues. In DNA, the CDR3 is TGTGCCAGCAACGAGCAGGGACTAGGATTAGAGACCCAGTACTTC. This codes for CASNEQGLGLETQYF.

This clone occurred once. CDR3 nucleotides: TGTGCCTGGACCACTGCGAGGGGCACTGAAGCTTTCTTT. Residues: CAWTTARGTEAFF. This chain connects TRBV30 to TRBJ1-1; weak D call: TRBD1 (5 bases). Trimming pared 4 bases from V and 4 bases from J, leaving 13 bases between. CDR3 length equals 13 residues. The V gene's germline CDR1 is GTSNPN and CDR2 SVGIG (reference sequence). Looking up the rest from reference TRBV30 and TRBJ1-1 gives the full variable domain: SQTIHQWPATLVQPVGSPLSLECTVEGTSNPNLYWYRQAAGRGLQLLFYSVGIGQISSEVPQNLSASRPQDRQFILSSKKLLLSDSGFYLCAWTTARGTEAFFGQGTRLTVV.

The CDR3 bases are TGTGCCAGCAGCTTATCGGACGAGCAGTTCTTC. It translates to CASSLSDEQFF. This chain uses TRBV7-9 with TRBJ2-1; unclear D gene. The CDR3 length is 11 residues. The germline CDR1 and CDR2 sequences are SEHNR and FQNEAQ (reference sequence). The ends were cut back, 2 bases at V and 10 bases at J, with 6 bases in the middle.

This chain uses TRBV23-1 with TRBJ2-7; D might be TRBD2 (6 bases). TRBV23-1 is given ORF status, its function remaining uncertain. CDR3 length equals 16 residues. V was cut by 0 bases and J by 1 base, with 13 bases left in between. In DNA, the CDR3 is TGCGCCAGCAGTCAATCTCCGGGACTGACTTCCTACGAGCAGTACTTC. Translated, it gives CASSQSPGLTSYEQYF.

The chain carries TRBV5-1 and TRBJ2-3, with 13 positions matching TRBD2. V shed 2 bases, J shed 2 bases, and the junction held 11 bases outside the gene matches. The length of the CDR3 is 19 residues. CDR1 is SGHRS and CDR2 is YFSETQ in the germline V gene. The CDR3 region is CASSLQGLAGVGNTDTQYF. The DNA of the CDR3 is TGCGCCAGCAGCTTACAAGGACTAGCGGGAGTCGGTAACACAGATACGCAGTATTTT.

The chain is built from TRBV7-9 and TRBJ2-7; the match to TRBD1 covers 7 bases. The CDR3 extends over 15 amino acids. V lost 5 bases and J lost 1; bases outside the gene matches: 8. Per the germline V gene, CDR1 is SEHNR and CDR2 is FQNEAQ (reference sequence). The CDR3 protein is CASSNWDSGSYEQYF. DNA of the CDR3: TGTGCCAGCAGCAATTGGGACAGCGGATCCTACGAGCAGTACTTC.

The V and J genes are TRBV2 and TRBJ1-2; 8 bases agree with TRBD1. V shed 4 bases, J shed 7 bases, and the junction held 20 bases outside the gene matches. The length of the CDR3 is 18 residues. CDR1 and CDR2 (germline): SNHLY, FYNNEI. The CDR3 DNA follows: TGTGCCAGCAGTGCACCGGGGGCCAGGGGGCGCCCCCTGTTTGGCTACACCTTC. Protein product: CASSAPGARGRPLFGYTF.

V gene TRBV27 combines with J gene TRBJ1-1; D gene unclear. With 6 bases removed from V and 1 base from J, the gap between germline ends came to 15 bases. The CDR3 has 15 residues. From germline, CDR1 is MNHEY and CDR2 SMNVEV (reference sequence). The CDR3 nucleotides read TGTGCCAGCAGGCCGATAGGGCGTCCGAACACTGAAGCTTTCTTT. Protein sequence: CASRPIGRPNTEAFF.